This T cell receptor beta chain was profiled in a study of blood T cell repertoires in COVID-19. TCRdb's table, derived via immunoSEQ multiplex PCR, lists solely in-frame clones and lacks some. Found here are under 300,000 clones, approximately 88% of them singletons; the top ten hold about 3.4%. The germline V gene has CDR1 MNHEY and CDR2 SVGAGI. The V end was cut by 5 bases, the J end by 5 bases, with 12 bases between. This CDR3 has 14 residues. This chain connects TRBV6-5 to TRBJ1-4; no definite D call. The sequence came from a woman aged 40 to 50 who had been exposed to COVID-19. The sequencing sample was made of PBMCs or T cells enriched from blood (not recorded which). CDR3 residues: CASSRTYSNEKLFF. The CDR3 DNA is TGTGCCAGCAGTAGAACTTATAGCAATGAAAAACTGTTTTTT.